This TCR beta chain was identified in a study of cytomegalovirus exposure and HLA in healthy donors. Regarding the study as a whole: It was confirmed in vitro that three of the CMV-associated chains were specific for CMV antigens.

As to this clone: Antigen unknown.

This table comes from immunoSEQ multiplex PCR, and its TCRdb copy is limited to in-frame clones, with some not included. The sample yields under 400,000 clones, 70% to 90% seen once. CDR1 and CDR2 from the germline V gene are MDHEN and SYDVKM. V was cut by 6 bases and J by 9 bases, with 21 bases left in between. The CDR3 length is 15 residues. This clonotype was sampled from a woman in her late teens or twenties in good health and CMV-seronegative. The chain links TRBV28 to TRBJ2-1; D possibly corresponds to TRBD2 (5 bases). Sequenced material: PBMCs. The CDR3: CASSSSGGGRAEQFF. For the CDR3, the DNA is TGTGCCAGCAGCTCGTCTGGCGGCGGGCGGGCTGAGCAGTTCTTC.